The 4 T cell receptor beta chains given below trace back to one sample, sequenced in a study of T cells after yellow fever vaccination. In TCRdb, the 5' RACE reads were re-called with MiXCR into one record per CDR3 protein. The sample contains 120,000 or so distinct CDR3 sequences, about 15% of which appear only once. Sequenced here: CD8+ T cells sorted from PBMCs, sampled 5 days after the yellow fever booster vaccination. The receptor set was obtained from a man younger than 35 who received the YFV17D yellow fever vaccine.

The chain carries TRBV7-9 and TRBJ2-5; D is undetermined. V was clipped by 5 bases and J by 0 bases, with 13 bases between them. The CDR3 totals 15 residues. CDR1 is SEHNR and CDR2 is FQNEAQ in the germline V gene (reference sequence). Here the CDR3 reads CASSPPVRNQETQYF. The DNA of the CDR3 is TGTGCCAGCAGCCCCCCTGTTCGGAACCAAGAGACCCAGTACTTC.

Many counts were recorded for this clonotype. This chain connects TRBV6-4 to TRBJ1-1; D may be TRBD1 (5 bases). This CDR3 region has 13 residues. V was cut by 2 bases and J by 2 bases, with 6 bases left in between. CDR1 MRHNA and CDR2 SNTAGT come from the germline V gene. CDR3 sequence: CASSDRDNTEAFF. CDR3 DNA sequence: TGTGCCAGCAGTGACCGGGACAACACTGAAGCTTTCTTT.

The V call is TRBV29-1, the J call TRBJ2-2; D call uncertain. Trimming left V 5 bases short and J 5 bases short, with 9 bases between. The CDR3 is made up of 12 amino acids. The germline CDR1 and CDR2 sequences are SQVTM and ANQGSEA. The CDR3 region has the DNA TGCAGCGTTACGAAAGAGACCGGGGAGCTGTTTTTT. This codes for CSVTKETGELFF.

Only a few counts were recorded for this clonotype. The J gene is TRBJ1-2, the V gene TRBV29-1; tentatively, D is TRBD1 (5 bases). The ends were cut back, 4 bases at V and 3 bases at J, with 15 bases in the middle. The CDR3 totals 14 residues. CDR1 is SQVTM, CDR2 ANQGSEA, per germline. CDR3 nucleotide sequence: TGCAGCGTTGTAGCAGGTCGGGGGGACTATGGCTACACCTTC. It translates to CSVVAGRGDYGYTF.